The 9 T cell receptor beta chains below all came from one sample that was sequenced in a study of T cell responses to AZD1222 COVID-19 vaccine. Using immunoSEQ multiplex PCR, the repertoire was profiled, and TCRdb retains in-frame clones only, with some absent. The repertoire has fewer than 150,000 clones, over 85% of them found once; the top ten carry about 1.9%. Sequencing was performed on peripheral blood, taken on day 0 of AZD1222 vaccination. The origin of the receptors is an adult in good health.

This clone appeared once. This sequence joins TRBV6-2 or TRBV6-3 and TRBJ1-2; the match to TRBD1 covers 7 bases. The CDR3 has 13 residues. J gave up 8 bases and V 6 bases, and 9 bases lay outside the gene matches. Germline-derived CDR1 and CDR2 are MNHEY and SVGEGT. CDR3: CASSLTGFGGYTF. The CDR3 DNA follows: TGTGCCAGCAGCTTGACAGGGTTCGGAGGCTACACCTTC.

This clone is a singleton in its sample. The chain combines TRBV2 with TRBJ1-2, with 8 bases lining up with TRBD1. CDR3 size: 11 residues. V lost 11 bases, J lost 10 bases, and 9 bases stayed unmatched. Germline values: CDR1 SNHLY, CDR2 FYNNEI. The CDR3 spells CADHRGVDYTF. The CDR3 DNA reads as TGTGCCGACCACAGGGGGGTTGACTACACCTTC.

This rearrangement joins TRBV29-1 to TRBJ1-1; 8 nucleotides line up with TRBD1. Germline assignment: CDR1 SQVTM and CDR2 ANQGSEA. CDR3 size: 15 residues. V shed 6 bases and J 1 base; nucleotides not matched to a gene: 10. The CDR3 region has the DNA TGCAGCGTCAGGGGGACTGACAGGGGGAACACTGAAGCTTTCTTT. Protein product: CSVRGTDRGNTEAFF.

The chain recombines TRBV2 with TRBJ2-7, with unresolved D. The CDR3 length is 13 residues. Germline assignment: CDR1 SNHLY and CDR2 FYNNEI. V was cut by 3 bases and J by 4 bases, with 10 bases left in between. DNA for the CDR3: TGTGCCAGCAGTGACCTCCAAAGGTACGAGCAGTACTTC. Amino acids: CASSDLQRYEQYF.

The V and J genes are TRBV3-1 (or the pseudogene TRBV3-2) and TRBJ1-2; possibly TRBD1 for D (6 bases). Looked up from germline, CDR1 is LGHDT and CDR2 is YNNKEL (reference sequence). The CDR3 loop spans 14 amino acids. V dropped 1 base and J dropped 8 bases, with 14 bases sitting between them. CDR3 in amino acids: CASSQGGATRGYTF. The CDR3 bases are TGTGCCAGCAGCCAAGGGGGGGCCACGAGGGGCTACACCTTC.

This clone was recorded only once. J is TRBJ1-1 and V is TRBV7-8; tentatively, D is TRBD1 (6 bases). The CDR3 runs to 14 residues. The germline gives CDR1 SGHVS, CDR2 FQNEAQ. Trimming removed 5 bases from V and 2 bases from J, with 12 bases in between. The CDR3 protein is CASSADRLNTEAFF. The CDR3 DNA is TGTGCCAGCAGCGCCGACAGGCTCAACACTGAAGCTTTCTTT.

This clone was seen a handful of times. This sequence joins TRBV10-1 and TRBJ1-1; D gene unclear. V lost 0 bases, J lost 1 base, and 12 bases lay in between. This CDR3 spans 16 amino acids. Per the germline V gene, CDR1 is WNHNN and CDR2 is SYGVQD (reference sequence). The CDR3 DNA reads TGCGCCAGCAGTGAGTCTAATACAGTTAAGAACACTGAAGCTTTCTTT. Translating it yields CASSESNTVKNTEAFF.

The chain couples TRBV6-1 to TRBJ2-7; 8 nucleotides line up with TRBD2. There are 15 residues in the CDR3. The ends lost 2 bases at V and 5 bases at J; junction bases unmatched: 8. Per the germline V gene, CDR1 is MNHNS and CDR2 is SASEGT. Here the CDR3 reads CASSETSGSSHEQYF. The DNA for the CDR3 is TGTGCCAGCAGTGAAACCAGCGGGAGTAGCCACGAGCAGTACTTC.

V is TRBV7-6 and J is TRBJ2-7, with 8 bases fitting TRBD1. Per the germline V gene, CDR1 is SGHVS and CDR2 is FNYEAQ. Germline trimming cut 5 bases from V and 6 bases from J; bases unmatched to any gene: 9. There are 14 residues in the CDR3. CDR3 region: CASSRTGPDGEQYF. The CDR3 DNA sequence: TGTGCCAGCAGCAGGACAGGGCCCGACGGCGAGCAGTACTTC.